The clone carrying this T cell receptor beta chain was recorded a few times. Its matching antigen is unknown. This sample's time point: newly diagnosed GD, antithyroid drugs for less than 3 months. The TCR library used RNA extracted from PBMCs. With iRepertoire HTBI primers and Arm-PCR of CDR3 regions, TCR beta libraries were built. Each CDR3 protein gets one entry after TCRdb re-called the multiplex PCR reads with MiXCR. This sample has some 340,000 distinct CDR3 sequences, with roughly 10% found just once. The entry originates in a study of regulatory T cells in long-lasting Graves disease. This CDR3 is built from 17 residues. In germline, CDR1 is SGHAT, CDR2 FQDESV (reference sequence). Trimming stripped 3 bases from V and 7 bases from J, with 21 bases between. Study-wide points: Small numbers of samples may have cut accuracy. Public clonotype sharing was higher in persistent than newly diagnosed patients.

This same sample was also part of a study on T cells in Graves' hyperthyroidism and ophthalmopathy.

The input for sequencing was peripheral blood mononuclear cells (PBMCs), taken at new diagnosis, from a patient treated with antithyroid drugs. This sequence originates from a woman under 30 with Graves disease. The V and J genes are TRBV11-1 and TRBJ2-2; D unclear. CDR3 in DNA: TGTGCCAGCAGCTTGGAATGGCGGTCGGTGGAAATCGGGGAGCTGTTTTTT. It is translated as CASSLEWRSVEIGELFF. The full variable domain, in which reference TRBV11-1 and TRBJ2-2 provide the parts outside the CDR3, is EAEVAQSPRYKITEKSQAVAFWCDPISGHATLYWYRQILGQGPELLVQFQDESVVDDSQLPKDRFSAERLKGVDSTLKIQPAELGDSAMYLCASSLEWRSVEIGELFFGEGSRLTVL.